Following are 13 T cell receptor beta chains from one sample sequenced in a study of cytomegalovirus exposure and HLA in healthy donors. The PCR made use of 60 Vbeta and 13 Jbeta primers. Assay: immunoSEQ multiplex PCR; the TCRdb copy retains only in-frame clones and omits some. This sample has over 150,000 clones, with 80% to 90% found just once. The sequenced sample was PBMCs. These receptors were obtained from a male donor in good health and CMV-seronegative.

The chain carries TRBV7-2 and TRBJ2-7; TRBD1 might be the D (5 bases). CDR3 length: 14 residues. Germline CDR1 SGHTA, CDR2 FQGNSA. Trimming stripped 4 bases from V and 2 bases from J, with 12 bases between. The CDR3 loop reads CASSSPDIPYEQYF. Here the CDR3 DNA reads TGTGCCAGCAGCTCCCCGGACATTCCCTACGAGCAGTACTTC.

The V and J genes are TRBV27 and TRBJ2-1, with D tentatively TRBD2 (5 bases). This CDR3 is built from 14 residues. The V end lost 6 bases, the J end lost 3 bases, and 12 bases lay between the germline ends. The V gene's germline CDR1 is MNHEY and CDR2 SMNVEV (reference sequence). In nucleotides, the CDR3 is TGTGCCAGCAGACTCCTAGCCGTCTACAATGAGCAGTTCTTC. The encoded protein is CASRLLAVYNEQFF.

V usage is TRBV5-1 and J usage is TRBJ2-7, with a possible D match to TRBD2 (5 bases). CDR1 is SGHRS, CDR2 YFSETQ, per germline. The germline V and J ends were trimmed by 1 base and 7 bases, with 12 bases remaining between them. This CDR3 has 13 amino acids. The CDR3 sequence is CASSLRELREQYF. The CDR3 nucleotides are TGCGCCAGCAGCTTGAGGGAGTTGAGGGAGCAGTACTTC.

This clone has just one count. The chain links TRBV5-4 to TRBJ1-2, with a possible D match to TRBD1 (6 bases). Germline V gives CDR1 SGHNT, CDR2 YYREEE (reference sequence). Trimming stripped 3 bases from V and 0 bases from J, with 18 bases between. CDR3 size: 17 residues. The CDR3 region is CASSSNGRGRPNYGYTF. CDR3 sequence (DNA): TGTGCCAGCAGCTCCAATGGGCGGGGGCGTCCTAACTATGGCTACACCTTC. Based on the CDR3 plus reference TRBV5-4 and TRBJ1-2, the full variable domain is ETGVTQSPTHLIKTRGQQVTLRCSSQSGHNTVSWYQQALGQGPQFIFQYYREEENGRGNFPPRFSGLQFPNYSSELNVNALELDDSALYLCASSSNGRGRPNYGYTFGSGTRLTVV.

This chain joins TRBV11-2 and TRBJ2-1, with TRBD2 matching 11 bases. This CDR3 spans 18 amino acids. The germline V gene encodes CDR1 SGHAT and CDR2 FQNNGV. V shed 1 base and J 5 bases; nucleotides not matched to a gene: 10. In nucleotides, the CDR3 is TGTGCCAGCAGCTTAGTGGTCCTAGCGGGAGGAGCCCACAATGAGCAGTTCTTC. It translates to CASSLVVLAGGAHNEQFF.

V and J are TRBV5-1 and TRBJ2-1; 10 positions agree with TRBD1. V shed 2 bases and J 8 bases; nucleotides not matched to a gene: 4. The CDR3 covers 14 residues. Germline V gives CDR1 SGHRS, CDR2 YFSETQ. The CDR3 bases are TGCGCCAGCAGCTTTGGGACAGGGGCCCATGAGCAGTTCTTC. Protein product: CASSFGTGAHEQFF.

Comment on this clone: One end of the junction does not line up with germline, which may come from a read error. The J gene is TRBJ1-2, the V gene TRBV29-1, with D unclear. The CDR3 length is 11 residues. CDR1 is SQVTM, CDR2 ANQGSEA, per germline. In nucleotides, the CDR3 is TGCAGCGTAGCGGAGTTGCGAGGCTACCCCTTC. It yields the protein CSVAELRGYPF.

The chain has TRBV6-4 and TRBJ2-3; 11 bases line up with TRBD2. The CDR3 extends over 17 amino acids. The germline CDR1 and CDR2 sequences are MRHNA and SNTAGT. Trimming cost V 0 bases and J 4 bases; bases outside gene matches: 6. CDR3 DNA: TGTGCCAGCAGTGACTCATTGGGGACTAGCGGACCAGATACGCAGTATTTT. This encodes CASSDSLGTSGPDTQYF.

The CDR3 DNA reads as TGTGCCAGCAGGGCCGGGACTCTTTTAGGGGAGACCCAGTACTTC. Translating it yields CASRAGTLLGETQYF. V gene TRBV7-8 combines with J gene TRBJ2-5; D possibly corresponds to TRBD2 (6 bases). This CDR3 spans 15 amino acids. V dropped 6 bases and J dropped 5 bases, with 19 bases sitting between them. CDR1 and CDR2 from the germline V gene are SGHVS and FQNEAQ.

CDR3 in amino acids: CASSLSLAGVQNEQFF. The DNA of the CDR3 is TGCGCCAGCAGCTTGTCGCTAGCGGGAGTACAAAATGAGCAGTTCTTC. The chain links TRBV5-1 to TRBJ2-1, with 10 bases matching TRBD2. The germline gives CDR1 SGHRS, CDR2 YFSETQ. Germline trimming cut 1 base from V and 7 bases from J; bases unmatched to any gene: 8. The CDR3 length is 16 residues.

The chain joins TRBV6-5 to TRBJ2-3; 14 nucleotides agree with TRBD2. The CDR3 runs to 16 residues. Germline CDR1 reads MNHEY; CDR2 reads SVGAGI. Losses at the gene ends were 0 bases for V and 5 bases for J; bases not matched to a gene: 1. The CDR3 spells CASSYSTSGRGDTQYF. The DNA for the CDR3 is TGTGCCAGCAGTTACTCGACTAGCGGGAGGGGAGATACGCAGTATTTT.

This clone came up a few times. The chain combines TRBV4-3 with TRBJ2-5; TRBD2 matches 11 bases. CDR1 and CDR2 from the germline V gene are LGHNA and YSLEER. This CDR3 has 16 residues. Trimming removed 0 bases from V and 4 bases from J; junction bases left unmatched: 4. The CDR3 DNA sequence: TGCGCCAGCAGCCAAGATTTCCTAGCGGGGGGAGAGACCCAGTACTTC. Translation gives CASSQDFLAGGETQYF.

This clone has only one observation. The rearrangement joins TRBV7-8 to TRBJ1-2, with 7 nucleotides matching TRBD1. CDR1 and CDR2 from the germline V gene are SGHVS and FQNEAQ. V dropped 2 bases and J dropped 5; count of bases not matched to a gene: 8. The CDR3 has 15 residues. Here the CDR3 reads CASSLRDRAVYGYTF. The CDR3 DNA sequence: TGTGCCAGCAGCTTACGCGACAGGGCTGTGTATGGCTACACCTTC.